Sequencing of this T cell receptor beta chain was carried out in a study of T cell responses to AZD1222 COVID-19 vaccine. Study outcomes and limitations: Repertoires were collected only later (after the peak T cell response had occurred).

Both about-4-week and about-12-week second-dose recipients were combined. The method was immunoSEQ multiplex PCR; TCRdb's version includes in-frame clones alone and lacks a portion of them. The data show around 130,000 clones, 80% to 90% seen once. Remarks on this clone: Its antigen is not identified.

The junction had 5 bases not matched to a gene; V was cut back by 6 bases and J by 0 bases. Per the germline V gene, CDR1 is MNHEY and CDR2 is SVGAGI. The CDR3 sequence is 14 residues long. Material: peripheral blood, obtained 28 days after the second AZD1222 dose. The chain joins TRBV6-5 to TRBJ2-7; 7 bases line up with TRBD1. The TCR was taken from an adult who received the AZD1222 COVID-19 vaccine. DNA for the CDR3: TGTGCCAGCAGCCGGGACAGAATCTCCTACGAGCAGTACTTC. Protein: CASSRDRISYEQYF.